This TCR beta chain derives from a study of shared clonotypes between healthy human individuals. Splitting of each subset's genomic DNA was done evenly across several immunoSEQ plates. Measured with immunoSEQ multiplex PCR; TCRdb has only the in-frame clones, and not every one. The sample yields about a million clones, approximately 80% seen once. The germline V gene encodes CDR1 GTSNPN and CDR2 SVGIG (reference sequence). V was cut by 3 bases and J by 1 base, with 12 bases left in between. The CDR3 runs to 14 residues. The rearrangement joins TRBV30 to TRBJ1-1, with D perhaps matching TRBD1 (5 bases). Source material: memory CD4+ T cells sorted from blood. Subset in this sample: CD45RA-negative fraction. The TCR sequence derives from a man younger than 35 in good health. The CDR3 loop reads CAWRVPGENTEAFF. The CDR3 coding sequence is TGTGCCTGGAGAGTCCCGGGGGAGAACACTGAAGCTTTCTTT.